The entry that follows covers one T cell receptor beta chain sequence. It has no known antigen specificity. The record has no base qualities; no much larger clone is one base away. Other DNA sequences in this sample translate to the same CDR3. The data are from a study of blood T cell repertoires in COVID-19 (dated by TCRdb to the early 2020s). Describing the broader study: Collaborator samples came from the United States, Italy and Spain and covered acute and convalescent phases of COVID-19. The dataset comprised deeply sampled blood TCRbeta repertoires from subjects exposed to, actively infected with, or recovered from COVID-19. The prospective study material was composed of cDNA or gDNA derived from T cells, B-cell-depleted T cells, or PBMCs. The repertoires were made available in a free public database intended to serve as a resource for research on the immune response to SARS-CoV-2. Sample metadata almost always included a de-identified subject ID, COVID-19 status, age in years and sex. Where available, HLA class I and class II types were taken from metadata supplied by the sample provider and were not determined by assay-based typing. The samples were drawn from the first 160 participants of the ongoing ImmuneRACE study and from 1,200 or so subjects provided by 6 global collaborators.

The research as a whole found: The amount of clinical and demographic metadata varied by source and participant and was provided uncurated.

Measured from the cysteine to the phenylalanine, the CDR3 is 14 residues long. CDR3 DNA only is kept here, 42 bases in frame from base 1. Taken from the germline V gene (reference sequence), the CDR1 and CDR2 loops are LNHDA and SQIVND. Trimming accounts for 6 bases at V and 2 bases at J, while the number of junction bases matched to no gene is 4. The collaborating institutions used their own protocols to collect whole blood in K2EDTA tubes. For TCRbeta analysis, collaborators shipped samples as frozen whole blood, isolated PBMCs, or DNA extracted from either of those sample types. The immunoSEQ Assay, a bias-controlled multiplex PCR, was used to amplify TCRbeta CDR3 regions from genomic DNA. Concerning the study's data processing: Nucleated cell counts per sample were estimated from amplification of reference gene primers within the assay. To quantify the absolute abundance of each unique TCRbeta CDR3 rearrangement, sequence reads were collapsed and filtered. For each sample, productive Simpson clonality was calculated as the square root of Simpson's diversity index across productive rearrangements. The source is immuneACCESS, and TCRdb retained only in-frame sequences with V and J called. Part of the clones is not carried over; for the studies checked, unresolved V genes explain less than half of this, and the remainder is unexplained. Clone size and V and J calls were adopted from that table, with D and trimming inferred from the DNA. Present in this sample are some 350,000 clones, 90% of which were seen just once. Jointly, the top ten make up 6% to 7.5% of the sample.

Sample: peripheral blood. The sequence was collected from a man aged 18 to 30 with active or convalescent COVID-19. This receptor chain uses TRBV19 and TRBJ1-5; 7 nucleotides in the junction match TRBD1. In nucleotides, the sequence is TGTGCCAGTAGGACAGGGTTAGGCAATCAGCCCCAGCATTTT. Translated, this is CASRTGLGNQPQHF. The variable domain in full, with residues beyond the CDR3 obtained from the reference TRBV19 and TRBJ1-5 genes, is DGGITQSPKYLFRKEGQNVTLSCEQNLNHDAMYWYRQDPGQGLRLIYYSQIVNDFQKGDIAEGYSVSREKKESFPLTVTSAQKNPTAFYLCASRTGLGNQPQHFGDGTRLSIL.